This T cell receptor (beta chain) was found in a study of blood T cells in healthy people across ages. This clonotype has only a few counts. Primed by a sample-barcoded 5' primer and a J-beta primer mix, a second PCR proceeded for roughly 7 to 11 cycles. Using its own MiXCR run on the 5' RACE reads, TCRdb lists one record per CDR3 protein. Of some 900,000 distinct CDR3 sequences listed, around 48% are singletons. The TCR was taken from a man aged 25 to 45 in good health. The sequencing input was blood.

The DNA of the CDR3 is TGCAGCGCGCAGCCACGGGGAAGCTACGAGCAGTACTTC. It specifies CSAQPRGSYEQYF. The chain uses TRBV29-1 and TRBJ2-7; tentative D call: TRBD2 (5 bases). With 7 bases removed from V and 3 bases from J, the gap between germline ends came to 16 bases. The CDR3 contains 13 residues. Germline V lookup: CDR1 SQVTM, CDR2 ANQGSEA.